The clone carrying this TCR beta chain has just one count. Its antigen is not known. The CDR3 runs 14 residues. V lost 0 bases to trimming and J lost 6 bases; unmatched junction nucleotides: 4. CDR1 SGHRS and CDR2 YFSETQ come from the germline V gene. The data stem from a study of graft-versus-host responses after intestinal transplantation. About the research overall: Anti-thymocyte globulin served as induction for all recipients, who then took tacrolimus and steroids for about three years.

The method was immunoSEQ multiplex PCR; TCRdb's version includes in-frame clones alone and lacks a portion of them. Among some 80,000 clones listed, more than 85% were seen once. Notes on the study in general: Researchers found GvH clones in recipient marrow, and some showed up first in ileum or blood. Levels of circulating GvH clones at their peak were associated with early post-transplant HvG declines.

Specimen: unstimulated CD8+ T cells sorted from spleen or lymph node cells, collected before transplant. The J gene is TRBJ2-3, the V gene TRBV5-1, with 7 bases identical to TRBD1. The clonotype comes from a human donor who was the organ donor for an intestinal transplant. In DNA form, the CDR3 reads TGCGCCAGCAGCTTGGGACAGGGAGTGGATACGCAGTATTTT. It specifies CASSLGQGVDTQYF. Looking up the rest from reference TRBV5-1 and TRBJ2-3 gives the full variable domain: KAGVTQTPRYLIKTRGQQVTLSCSPISGHRSVSWYQQTPGQGLQFLFEYFSETQRNKGNFPGRFSGRQFSNSRSEMNVSTLELGDSALYLCASSLGQGVDTQYFGPGTRLTVL.